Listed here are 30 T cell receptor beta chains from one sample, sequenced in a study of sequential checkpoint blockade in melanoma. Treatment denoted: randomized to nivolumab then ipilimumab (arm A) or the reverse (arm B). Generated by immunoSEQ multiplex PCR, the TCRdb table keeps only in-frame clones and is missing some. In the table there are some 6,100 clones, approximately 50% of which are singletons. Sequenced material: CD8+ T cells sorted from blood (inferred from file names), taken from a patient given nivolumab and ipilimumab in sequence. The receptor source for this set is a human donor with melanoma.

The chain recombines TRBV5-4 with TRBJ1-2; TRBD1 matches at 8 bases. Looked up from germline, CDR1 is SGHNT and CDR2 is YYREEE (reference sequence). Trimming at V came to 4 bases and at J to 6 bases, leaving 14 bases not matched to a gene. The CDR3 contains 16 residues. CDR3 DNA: TGTGCCAGCAGCGGGGGACAGGAGCCCCTTATAAATGGCTACACCTTC. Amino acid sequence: CASSGGQEPLINGYTF.

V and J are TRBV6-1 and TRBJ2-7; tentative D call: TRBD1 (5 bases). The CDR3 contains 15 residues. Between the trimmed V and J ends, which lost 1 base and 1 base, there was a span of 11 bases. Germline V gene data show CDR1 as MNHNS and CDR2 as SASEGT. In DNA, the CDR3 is TGTGCCAGCAGTGAAGTAGGGGTTATATCCTACGAGCAGTACTTC. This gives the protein CASSEVGVISYEQYF.

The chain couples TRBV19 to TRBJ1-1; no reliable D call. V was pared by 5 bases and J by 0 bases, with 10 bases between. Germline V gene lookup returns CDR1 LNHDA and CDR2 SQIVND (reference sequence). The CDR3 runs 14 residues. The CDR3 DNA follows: TGTGCCAGTAGTTCCTCCGGGATGAACACTGAAGCTTTCTTT. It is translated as CASSSSGMNTEAFF.

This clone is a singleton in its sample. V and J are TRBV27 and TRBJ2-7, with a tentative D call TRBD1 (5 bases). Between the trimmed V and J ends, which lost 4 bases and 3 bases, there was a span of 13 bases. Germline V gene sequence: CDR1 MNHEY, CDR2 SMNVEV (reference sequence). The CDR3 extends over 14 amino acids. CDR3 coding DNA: TGTGCCAGCAGTTCCGTGACAGTGGACTACGAGCAGTACTTC. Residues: CASSSVTVDYEQYF.

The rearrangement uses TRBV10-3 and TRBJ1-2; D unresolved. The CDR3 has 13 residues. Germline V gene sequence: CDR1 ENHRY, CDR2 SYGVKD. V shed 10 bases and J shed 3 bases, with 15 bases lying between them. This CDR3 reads CASDHGRDYGYTF. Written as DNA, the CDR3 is TGTGCCAGCGACCACGGGAGGGACTATGGCTACACCTTC.

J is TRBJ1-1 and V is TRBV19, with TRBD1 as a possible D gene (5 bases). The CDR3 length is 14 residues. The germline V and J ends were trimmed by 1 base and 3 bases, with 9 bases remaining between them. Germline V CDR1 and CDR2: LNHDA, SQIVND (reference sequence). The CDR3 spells CASSIVSGYTEAFF. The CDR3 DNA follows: TGTGCCAGTAGTATAGTATCAGGGTACACTGAAGCTTTCTTT. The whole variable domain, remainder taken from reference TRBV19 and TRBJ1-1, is DGGITQSPKYLFRKEGQNVTLSCEQNLNHDAMYWYRQDPGQGLRLIYYSQIVNDFQKGDIAEGYSVSREKKESFPLTVTSAQKNPTAFYLCASSIVSGYTEAFFGQGTRLTVV.

The CDR3 region has the DNA TGTGCCAGCAGTTACTACAGCGGGGATGGCTACACCTTC. It specifies CASSYYSGDGYTF. J is TRBJ1-2 and V is TRBV6-5; D ambiguous. The germline V and J ends were trimmed by 1 base and 6 bases, with 9 bases remaining between them. The V gene's germline CDR1 is MNHEY and CDR2 SVGAGI. The CDR3 is 13 residues long.

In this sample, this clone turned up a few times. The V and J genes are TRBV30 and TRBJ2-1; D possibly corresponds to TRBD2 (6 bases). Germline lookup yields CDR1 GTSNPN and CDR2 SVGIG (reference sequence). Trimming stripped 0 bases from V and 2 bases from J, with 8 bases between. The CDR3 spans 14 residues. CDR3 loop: CAWSVAGPYNEQFF. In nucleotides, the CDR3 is TGTGCCTGGAGTGTAGCGGGTCCCTACAATGAGCAGTTCTTC.

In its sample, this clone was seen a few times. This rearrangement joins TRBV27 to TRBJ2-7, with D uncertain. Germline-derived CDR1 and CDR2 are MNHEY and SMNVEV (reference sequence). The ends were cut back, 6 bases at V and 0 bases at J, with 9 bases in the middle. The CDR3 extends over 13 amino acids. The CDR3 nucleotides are TGTGCCAGCAGGACGGGTGGCTCCTACGAGCAGTACTTC. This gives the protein CASRTGGSYEQYF.

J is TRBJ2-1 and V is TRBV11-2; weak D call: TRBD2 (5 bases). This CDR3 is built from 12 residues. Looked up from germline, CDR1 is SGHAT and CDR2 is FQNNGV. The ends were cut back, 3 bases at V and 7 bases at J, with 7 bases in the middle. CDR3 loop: CASSLDSNEQFF. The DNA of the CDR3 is TGTGCCAGCAGCTTGGACTCTAATGAGCAGTTCTTC.

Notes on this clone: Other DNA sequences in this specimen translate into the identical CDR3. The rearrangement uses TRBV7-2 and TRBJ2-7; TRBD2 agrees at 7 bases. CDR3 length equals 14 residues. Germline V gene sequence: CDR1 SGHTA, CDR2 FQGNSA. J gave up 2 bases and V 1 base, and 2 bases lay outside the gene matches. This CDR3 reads CASSLGGLAYEQYF. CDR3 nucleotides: TGTGCCAGCAGCTTAGGAGGACTAGCCTACGAGCAGTACTTC.

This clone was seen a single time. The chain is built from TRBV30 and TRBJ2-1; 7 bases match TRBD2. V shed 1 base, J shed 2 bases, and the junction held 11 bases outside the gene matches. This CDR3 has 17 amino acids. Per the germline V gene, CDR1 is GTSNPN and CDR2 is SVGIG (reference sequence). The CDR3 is CAWSGGLHPGTYNEQFF. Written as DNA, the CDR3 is TGTGCCTGGAGTGGGGGACTACACCCGGGCACCTACAATGAGCAGTTCTTC. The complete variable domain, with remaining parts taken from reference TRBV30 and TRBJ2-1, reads SQTIHQWPATLVQPVGSPLSLECTVEGTSNPNLYWYRQAAGRGLQLLFYSVGIGQISSEVPQNLSASRPQDRQFILSSKKLLLSDSGFYLCAWSGGLHPGTYNEQFFGPGTRLTVL.

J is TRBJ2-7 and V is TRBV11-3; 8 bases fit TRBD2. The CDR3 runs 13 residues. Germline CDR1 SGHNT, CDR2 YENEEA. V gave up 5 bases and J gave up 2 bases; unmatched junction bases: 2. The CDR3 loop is CASSARGAYEQYF. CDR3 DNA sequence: TGTGCCAGCAGCGCGCGGGGGGCCTACGAGCAGTACTTC.

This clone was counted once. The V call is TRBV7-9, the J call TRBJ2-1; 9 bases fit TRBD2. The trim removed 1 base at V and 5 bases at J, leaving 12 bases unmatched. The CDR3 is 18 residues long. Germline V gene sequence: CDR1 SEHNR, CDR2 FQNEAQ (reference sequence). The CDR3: CASSLGLGGGRGHNEQFF. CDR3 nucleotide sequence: TGTGCCAGCAGCTTAGGGCTAGGCGGCGGGAGGGGCCACAATGAGCAGTTCTTC.

In DNA form, the CDR3 reads TGTGCCAGCAGTGGGACTAGCGGGAGGGGTACCTACGAGCAGTACTTC. Translation gives CASSGTSGRGTYEQYF. The chain combines TRBV27 with TRBJ2-7; 16 bases align to TRBD2. Germline loops: CDR1 MNHEY, CDR2 SMNVEV (reference sequence). The CDR3 is 16 amino acids. The trim removed 5 bases at V and 2 bases at J, leaving 3 bases unmatched.

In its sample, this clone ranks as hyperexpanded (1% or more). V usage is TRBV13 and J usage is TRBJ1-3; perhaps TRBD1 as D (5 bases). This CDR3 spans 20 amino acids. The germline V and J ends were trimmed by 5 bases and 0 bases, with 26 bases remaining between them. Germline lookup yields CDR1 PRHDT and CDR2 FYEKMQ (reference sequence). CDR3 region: CASSGPGTLNPSASGNTIYF. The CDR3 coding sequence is TGTGCCAGCAGCGGACCCGGGACTTTGAACCCTTCTGCCTCTGGAAACACCATATATTTT.

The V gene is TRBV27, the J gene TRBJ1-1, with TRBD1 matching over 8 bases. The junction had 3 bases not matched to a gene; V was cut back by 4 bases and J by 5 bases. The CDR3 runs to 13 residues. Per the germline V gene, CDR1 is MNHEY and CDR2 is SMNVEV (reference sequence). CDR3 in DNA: TGTGCCAGCAGTTGGACAGGGAAGACTGAAGCTTTCTTT. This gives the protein CASSWTGKTEAFF.

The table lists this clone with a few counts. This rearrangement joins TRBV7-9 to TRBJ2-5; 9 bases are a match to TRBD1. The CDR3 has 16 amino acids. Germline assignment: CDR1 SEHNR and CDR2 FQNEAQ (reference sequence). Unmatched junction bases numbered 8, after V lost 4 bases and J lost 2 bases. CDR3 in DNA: TGTGCCAGCAGCTCCACCGACAGGGGGGATCAAGAGACCCAGTACTTC. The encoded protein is CASSSTDRGDQETQYF.

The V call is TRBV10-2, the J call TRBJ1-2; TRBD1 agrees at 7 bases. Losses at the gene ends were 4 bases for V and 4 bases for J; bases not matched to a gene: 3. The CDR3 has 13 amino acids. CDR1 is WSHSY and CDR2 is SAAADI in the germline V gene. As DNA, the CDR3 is TGCGCCAGCAGTGGTGGGGACAGCTATGGCTACACCTTC. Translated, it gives CASSGGDSYGYTF.

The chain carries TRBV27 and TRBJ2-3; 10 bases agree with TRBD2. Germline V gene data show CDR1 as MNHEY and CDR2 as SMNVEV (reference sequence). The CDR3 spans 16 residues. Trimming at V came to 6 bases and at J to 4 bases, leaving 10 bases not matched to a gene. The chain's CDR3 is CASSPGAGLASDTQYF. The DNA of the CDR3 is TGTGCCAGCAGCCCCGGCGCGGGACTAGCGTCAGATACGCAGTATTTT.

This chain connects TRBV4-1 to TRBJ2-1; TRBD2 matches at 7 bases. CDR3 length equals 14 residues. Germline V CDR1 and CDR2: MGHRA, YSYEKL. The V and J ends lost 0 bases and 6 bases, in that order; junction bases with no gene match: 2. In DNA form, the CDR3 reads TGCGCCAGCAGCCAAGAGGCTAGCGGCAATGAGCAGTTCTTC. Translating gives CASSQEASGNEQFF.

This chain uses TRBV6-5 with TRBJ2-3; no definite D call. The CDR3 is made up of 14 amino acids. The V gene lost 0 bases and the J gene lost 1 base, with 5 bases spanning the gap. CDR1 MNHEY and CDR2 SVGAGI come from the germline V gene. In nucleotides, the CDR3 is TGTGCCAGCAGTTACTCGGCGGGCACAGATACGCAGTATTTT. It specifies CASSYSAGTDTQYF.

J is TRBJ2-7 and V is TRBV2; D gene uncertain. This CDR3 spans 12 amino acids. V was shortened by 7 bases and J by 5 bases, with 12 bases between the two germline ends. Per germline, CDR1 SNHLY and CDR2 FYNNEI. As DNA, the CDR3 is TGTGCCAGCAATCGGTACGAGGACGAGCAGTACTTC. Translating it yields CASNRYEDEQYF.

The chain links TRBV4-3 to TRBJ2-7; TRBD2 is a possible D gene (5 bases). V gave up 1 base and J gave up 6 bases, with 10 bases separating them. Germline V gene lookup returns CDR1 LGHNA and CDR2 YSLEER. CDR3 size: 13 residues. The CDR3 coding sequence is TGCGCCAGCAGCCAAGTGACTGCGGGCGAGCAGTACTTC. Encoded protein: CASSQVTAGEQYF.

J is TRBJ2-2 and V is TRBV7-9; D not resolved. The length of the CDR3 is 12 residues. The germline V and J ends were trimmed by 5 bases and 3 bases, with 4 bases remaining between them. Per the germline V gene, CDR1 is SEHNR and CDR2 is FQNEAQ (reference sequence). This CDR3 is CASSPDTGELFF. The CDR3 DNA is TGTGCCAGCAGCCCAGACACCGGGGAGCTGTTTTTT.

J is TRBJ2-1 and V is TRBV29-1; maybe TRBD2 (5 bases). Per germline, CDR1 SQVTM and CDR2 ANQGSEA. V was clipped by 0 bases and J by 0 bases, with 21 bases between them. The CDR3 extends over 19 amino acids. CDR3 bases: TGCAGCGTTGAAGACCAAATGGACTCAGTGCTCCCCTCCTACAATGAGCAGTTCTTC. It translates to CSVEDQMDSVLPSYNEQFF.

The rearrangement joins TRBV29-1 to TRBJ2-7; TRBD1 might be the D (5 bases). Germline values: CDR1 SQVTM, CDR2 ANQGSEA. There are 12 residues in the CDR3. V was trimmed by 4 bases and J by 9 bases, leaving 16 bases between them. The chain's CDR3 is CSVVYQGQGQYF. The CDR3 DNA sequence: TGCAGCGTTGTATATCAGGGCCAGGGGCAGTACTTC.

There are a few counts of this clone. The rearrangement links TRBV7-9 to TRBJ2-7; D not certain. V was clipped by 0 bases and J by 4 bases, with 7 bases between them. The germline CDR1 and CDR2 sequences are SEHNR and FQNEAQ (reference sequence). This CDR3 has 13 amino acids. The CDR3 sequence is CASSLAHEYEQYF. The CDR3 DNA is TGTGCCAGCAGCTTAGCGCATGAGTACGAGCAGTACTTC.

The CDR3 sequence is CASSWPDVENTDTQYF. In DNA form, the CDR3 reads TGCGCCAGCAGCTGGCCTGACGTGGAGAACACAGATACGCAGTATTTT. The chain carries TRBV5-1 and TRBJ2-3; no definite D call. V shed 3 bases and J shed 2 bases, with 16 bases lying between them. CDR1 and CDR2 from the germline V gene are SGHRS and YFSETQ. The CDR3 covers 16 residues.

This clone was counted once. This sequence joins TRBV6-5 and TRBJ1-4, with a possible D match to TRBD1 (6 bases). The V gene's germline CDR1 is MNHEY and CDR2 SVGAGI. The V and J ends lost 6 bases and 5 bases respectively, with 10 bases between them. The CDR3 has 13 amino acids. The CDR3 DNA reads TGTGCCAGCAGATCGGGACAAAATGAAAAACTGTTTTTT. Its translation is CASRSGQNEKLFF.